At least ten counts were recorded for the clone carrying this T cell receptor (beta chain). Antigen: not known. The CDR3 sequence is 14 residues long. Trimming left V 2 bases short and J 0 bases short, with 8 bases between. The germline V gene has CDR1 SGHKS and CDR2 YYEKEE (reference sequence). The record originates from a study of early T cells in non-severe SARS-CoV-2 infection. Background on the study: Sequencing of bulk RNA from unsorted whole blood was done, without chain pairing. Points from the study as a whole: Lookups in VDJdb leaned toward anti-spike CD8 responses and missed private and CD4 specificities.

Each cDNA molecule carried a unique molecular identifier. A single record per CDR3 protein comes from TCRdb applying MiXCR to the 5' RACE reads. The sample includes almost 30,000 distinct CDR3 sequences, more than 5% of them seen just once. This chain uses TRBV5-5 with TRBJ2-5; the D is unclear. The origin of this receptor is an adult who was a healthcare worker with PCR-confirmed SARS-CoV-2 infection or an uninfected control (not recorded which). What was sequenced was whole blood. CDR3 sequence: CASSLRAYQETQYF. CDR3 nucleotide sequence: TGTGCCAGCAGCTTAAGGGCCTACCAAGAGACCCAGTACTTC.